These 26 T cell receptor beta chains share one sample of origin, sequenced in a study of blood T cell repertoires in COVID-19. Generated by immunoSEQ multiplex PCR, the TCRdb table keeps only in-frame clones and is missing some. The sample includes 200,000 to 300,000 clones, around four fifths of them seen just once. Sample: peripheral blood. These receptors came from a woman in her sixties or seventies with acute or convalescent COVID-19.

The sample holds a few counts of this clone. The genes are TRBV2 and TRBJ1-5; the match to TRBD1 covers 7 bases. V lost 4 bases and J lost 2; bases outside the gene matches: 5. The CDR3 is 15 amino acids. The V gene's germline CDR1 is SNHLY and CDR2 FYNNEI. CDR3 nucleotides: TGTGCCAGCAGTGCAGGGGGAATGGGCAATCAGCCCCAGCATTTT. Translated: CASSAGGMGNQPQHF.

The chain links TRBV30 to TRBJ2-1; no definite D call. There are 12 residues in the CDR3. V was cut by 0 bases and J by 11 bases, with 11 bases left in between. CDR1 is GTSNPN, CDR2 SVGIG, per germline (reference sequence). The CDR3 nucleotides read TGTGCCTGGAGTGTAAGTACAATGAAGCAGTTCTTC. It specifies CAWSVSTMKQFF.

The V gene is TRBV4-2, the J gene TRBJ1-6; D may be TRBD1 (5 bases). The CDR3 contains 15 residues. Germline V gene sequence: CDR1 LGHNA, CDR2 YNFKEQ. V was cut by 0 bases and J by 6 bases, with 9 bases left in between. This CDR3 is CASSQDREFNSPLHF. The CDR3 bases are TGTGCCAGCAGCCAAGACAGGGAATTTAATTCACCCCTCCACTTT.

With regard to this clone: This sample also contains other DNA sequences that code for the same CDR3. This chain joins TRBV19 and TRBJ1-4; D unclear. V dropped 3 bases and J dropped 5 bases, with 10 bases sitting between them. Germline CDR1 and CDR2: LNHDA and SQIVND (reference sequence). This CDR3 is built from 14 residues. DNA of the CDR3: TGTGCCAGTAGTATCGGCGGGAGCAATGAAAAACTGTTTTTT. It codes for CASSIGGSNEKLFF.

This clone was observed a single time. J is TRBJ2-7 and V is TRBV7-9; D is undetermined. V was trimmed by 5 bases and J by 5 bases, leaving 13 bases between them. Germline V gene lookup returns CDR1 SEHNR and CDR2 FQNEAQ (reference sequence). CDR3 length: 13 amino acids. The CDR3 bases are TGTGCCAGCAGCCACAACACAGTCCACGAGCAGTACTTC. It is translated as CASSHNTVHEQYF.

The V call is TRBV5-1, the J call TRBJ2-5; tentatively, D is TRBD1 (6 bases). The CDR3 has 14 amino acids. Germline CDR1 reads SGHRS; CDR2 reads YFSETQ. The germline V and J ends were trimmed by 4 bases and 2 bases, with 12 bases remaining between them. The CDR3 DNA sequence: TGCGCCAGCAGCGTAACCAGGGGACAAGAGACCCAGTACTTC. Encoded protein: CASSVTRGQETQYF.

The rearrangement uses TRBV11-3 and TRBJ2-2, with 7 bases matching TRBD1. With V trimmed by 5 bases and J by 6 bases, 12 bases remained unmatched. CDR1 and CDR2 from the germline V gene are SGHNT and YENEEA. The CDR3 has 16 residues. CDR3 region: CASSPYRGVSAGELFF. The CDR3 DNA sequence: TGTGCCAGCAGCCCTTACAGGGGCGTTTCGGCCGGGGAGCTGTTTTTT.

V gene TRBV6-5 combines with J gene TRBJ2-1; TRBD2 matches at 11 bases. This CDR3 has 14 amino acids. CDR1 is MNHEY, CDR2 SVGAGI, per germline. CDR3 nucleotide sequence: TGTGCTGGGGGGACTAGCGGTTTCTGGGATGAGCAGTTCTTC. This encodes CAGGTSGFWDEQFF.

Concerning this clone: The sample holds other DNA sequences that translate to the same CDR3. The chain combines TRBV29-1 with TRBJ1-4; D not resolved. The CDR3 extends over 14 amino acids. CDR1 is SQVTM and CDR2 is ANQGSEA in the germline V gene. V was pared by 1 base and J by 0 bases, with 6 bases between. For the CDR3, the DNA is TGCAGCGTTGAAGGCAGCGCAACTAATGAAAAACTGTTTTTT. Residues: CSVEGSATNEKLFF.

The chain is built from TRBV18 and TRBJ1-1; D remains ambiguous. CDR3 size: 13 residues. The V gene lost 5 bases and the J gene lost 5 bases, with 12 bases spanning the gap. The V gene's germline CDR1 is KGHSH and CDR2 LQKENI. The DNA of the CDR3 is TGTGCCAGCTCATCTTTCGGGGATACTGAAGCTTTCTTT. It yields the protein CASSSFGDTEAFF.

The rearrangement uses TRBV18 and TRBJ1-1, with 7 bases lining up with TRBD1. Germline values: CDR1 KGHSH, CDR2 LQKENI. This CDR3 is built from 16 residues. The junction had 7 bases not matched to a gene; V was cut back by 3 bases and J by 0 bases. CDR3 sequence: CASSPSIQGVNTEAFF. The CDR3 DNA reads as TGTGCCAGCTCACCTTCGATCCAGGGGGTGAACACTGAAGCTTTCTTT. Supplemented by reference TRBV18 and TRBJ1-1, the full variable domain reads NAGVMQNPRHLVRRRGQEARLRCSPMKGHSHVYWYRQLPEEGLKFMVYLQKENIIDESGMPKERFSAEFPKEGPSILRIQQVVRGDSAAYFCASSPSIQGVNTEAFFGQGTRLTVV.

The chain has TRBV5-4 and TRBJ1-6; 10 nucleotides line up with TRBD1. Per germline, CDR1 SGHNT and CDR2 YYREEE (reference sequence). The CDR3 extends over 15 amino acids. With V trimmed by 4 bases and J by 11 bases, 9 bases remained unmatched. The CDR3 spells CASSMTGQGWPPLHF. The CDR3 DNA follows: TGTGCCAGCAGCATGACGGGACAGGGGTGGCCACCCCTCCACTTT.

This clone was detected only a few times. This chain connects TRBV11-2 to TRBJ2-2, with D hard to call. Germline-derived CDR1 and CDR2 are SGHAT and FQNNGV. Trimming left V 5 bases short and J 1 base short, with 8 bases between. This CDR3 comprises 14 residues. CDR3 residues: CASSPELNTGELFF. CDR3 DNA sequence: TGTGCCAGCAGCCCGGAGTTGAACACCGGGGAGCTGTTTTTT. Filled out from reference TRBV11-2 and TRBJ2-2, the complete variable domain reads EAGVAQSPRYKIIEKRQSVAFWCNPISGHATLYWYQQILGQGPKLLIQFQNNGVVDDSQLPKDRFSAERLKGVDSTLKIQPAKLEDSAVYLCASSPELNTGELFFGEGSRLTVL.

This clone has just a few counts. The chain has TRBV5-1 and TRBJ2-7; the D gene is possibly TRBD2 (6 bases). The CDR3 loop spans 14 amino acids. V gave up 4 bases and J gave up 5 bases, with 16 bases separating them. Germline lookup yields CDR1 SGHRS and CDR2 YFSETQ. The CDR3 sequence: CASSKQTSSDEQYF. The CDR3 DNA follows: TGCGCCAGCAGCAAACAGACTAGTAGCGACGAGCAGTACTTC.

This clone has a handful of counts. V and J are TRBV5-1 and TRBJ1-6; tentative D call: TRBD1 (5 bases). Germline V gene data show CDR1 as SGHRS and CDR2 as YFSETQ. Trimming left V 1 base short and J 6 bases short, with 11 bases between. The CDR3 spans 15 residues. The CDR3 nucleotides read TGCGCCAGCAGCTTGTCAGGGCCAGCTAATTCACCCCTCCACTTT. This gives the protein CASSLSGPANSPLHF.

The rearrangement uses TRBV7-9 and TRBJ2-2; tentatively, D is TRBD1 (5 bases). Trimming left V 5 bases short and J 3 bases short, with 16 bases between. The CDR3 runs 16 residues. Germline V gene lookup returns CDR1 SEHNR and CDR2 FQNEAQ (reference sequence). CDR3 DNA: TGTGCCAGCAGCCCGAGTGGTTTGACAGACACCGGGGAGCTGTTTTTT. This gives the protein CASSPSGLTDTGELFF.

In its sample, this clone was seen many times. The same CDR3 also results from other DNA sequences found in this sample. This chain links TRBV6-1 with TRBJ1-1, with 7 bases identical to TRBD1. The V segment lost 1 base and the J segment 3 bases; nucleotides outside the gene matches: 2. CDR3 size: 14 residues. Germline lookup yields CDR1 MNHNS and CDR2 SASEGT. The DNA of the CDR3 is TGTGCCAGCAGTGAAGACAGGGGCGACACTGAAGCTTTCTTT. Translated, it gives CASSEDRGDTEAFF.

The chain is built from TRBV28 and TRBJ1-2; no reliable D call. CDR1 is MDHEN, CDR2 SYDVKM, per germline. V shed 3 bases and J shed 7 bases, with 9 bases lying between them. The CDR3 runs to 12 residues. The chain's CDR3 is CASSFPSRGYTF. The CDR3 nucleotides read TGTGCCAGCAGTTTTCCCAGTCGTGGCTACACCTTC.

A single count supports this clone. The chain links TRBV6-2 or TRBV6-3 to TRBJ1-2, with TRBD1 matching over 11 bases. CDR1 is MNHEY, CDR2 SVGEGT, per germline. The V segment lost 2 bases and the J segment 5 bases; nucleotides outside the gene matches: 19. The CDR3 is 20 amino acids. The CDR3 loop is CASSYRDRGSSLRELYGYTF. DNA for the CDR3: TGTGCCAGCAGTTACCGGGACAGGGGGAGTTCCCTGCGAGAGTTGTATGGCTACACCTTC.

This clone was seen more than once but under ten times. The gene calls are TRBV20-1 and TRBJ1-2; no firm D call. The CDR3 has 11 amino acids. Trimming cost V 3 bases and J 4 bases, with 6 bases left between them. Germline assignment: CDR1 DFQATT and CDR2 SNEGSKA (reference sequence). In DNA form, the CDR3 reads TGCAGTGCTAGTAACACCTATGGCTACACCTTC. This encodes CSASNTYGYTF.

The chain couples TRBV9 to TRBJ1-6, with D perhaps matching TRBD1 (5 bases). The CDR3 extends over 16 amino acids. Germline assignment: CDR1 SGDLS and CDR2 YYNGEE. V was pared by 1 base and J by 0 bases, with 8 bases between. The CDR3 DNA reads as TGTGCCAGCAGCGTATCTCAGGGCTCCTATAATTCACCCCTCCACTTT. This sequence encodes CASSVSQGSYNSPLHF. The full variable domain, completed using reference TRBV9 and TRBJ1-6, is DSGVTQTPKHLITATGQRVTLRCSPRSGDLSVYWYQQSLDQGLQFLIQYYNGEERAKGNILERFSAQQFPDLHSELNLSSLELGDSALYFCASSVSQGSYNSPLHFGNGTRLTVT.

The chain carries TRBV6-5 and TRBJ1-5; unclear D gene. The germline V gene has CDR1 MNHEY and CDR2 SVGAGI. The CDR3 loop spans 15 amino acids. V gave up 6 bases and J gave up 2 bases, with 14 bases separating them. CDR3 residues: CASRPEGARNQPQHF. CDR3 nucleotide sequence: TGTGCCAGCAGACCCGAGGGTGCTCGCAATCAGCCCCAGCATTTT.

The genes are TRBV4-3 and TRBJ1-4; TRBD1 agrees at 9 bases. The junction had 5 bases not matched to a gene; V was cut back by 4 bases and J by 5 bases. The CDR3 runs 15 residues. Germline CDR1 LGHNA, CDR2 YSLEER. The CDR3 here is CASSRPGQGNEKLFF. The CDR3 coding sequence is TGCGCCAGCAGCCGCCCGGGACAGGGAAATGAAAAACTGTTTTTT.

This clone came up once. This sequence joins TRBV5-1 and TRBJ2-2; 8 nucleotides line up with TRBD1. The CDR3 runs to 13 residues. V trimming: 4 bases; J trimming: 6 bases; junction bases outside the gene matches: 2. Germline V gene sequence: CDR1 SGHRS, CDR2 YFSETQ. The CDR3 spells CASSVDRAGELFF. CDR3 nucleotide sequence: TGCGCCAGCAGCGTGGACAGGGCCGGGGAGCTGTTTTTT.

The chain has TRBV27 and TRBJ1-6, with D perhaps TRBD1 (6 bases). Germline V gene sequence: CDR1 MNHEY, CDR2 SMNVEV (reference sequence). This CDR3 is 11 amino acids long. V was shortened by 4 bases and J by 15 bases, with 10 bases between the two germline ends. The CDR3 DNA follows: TGTGCCAGCAGTTCGACAGGCATCCTCCACTTT. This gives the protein CASSSTGILHF.

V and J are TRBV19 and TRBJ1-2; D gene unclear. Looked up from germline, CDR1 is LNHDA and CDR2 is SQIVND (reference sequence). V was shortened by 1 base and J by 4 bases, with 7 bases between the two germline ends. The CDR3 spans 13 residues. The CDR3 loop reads CASSIGGVYGYTF. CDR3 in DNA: TGTGCCAGTAGTATAGGGGGAGTCTATGGCTACACCTTC.